The 23 T cell receptor beta chains below come from one sample, sequenced in a study of blood T cell repertoires in COVID-19. The table came from immunoSEQ multiplex PCR; TCRdb's copy has only in-frame clones and leaves some out. The data show a few hundred thousand clones, with about four fifths seen just once and about 1.3% held by the top ten. The specimen sequenced was PBMCs or T cells enriched from blood (not recorded which). These receptors came from a middle-aged woman with acute COVID-19.

The chain joins TRBV7-2 to TRBJ2-5; 8 bases map to TRBD2. Germline CDR1 reads SGHTA; CDR2 reads FQGNSA. V gave up 4 bases and J gave up 5 bases; unmatched junction bases: 15. This CDR3 is 17 amino acids long. Here the CDR3 reads CASSSGLVGGGSETQYF. The CDR3 DNA follows: TGTGCCAGCAGCTCGGGACTAGTAGGGGGGGGCAGTGAGACCCAGTACTTC. Filled out from reference TRBV7-2 and TRBJ2-5, the complete variable domain reads GAGVSQSPSNKVTEKGKDVELRCDPISGHTALYWYRQSLGQGLEFLIYFQGNSAPDKSGLPSDRFSAERTGGSVSTLTIQRTQQEDSAVYLCASSSGLVGGGSETQYFGPGTRLLVL.

This clone has more than one count but fewer than ten. V is TRBV28 and J is TRBJ1-1; 8 nucleotides line up with TRBD1. Unmatched junction bases numbered 7, after V lost 6 bases and J lost 10 bases. Germline CDR1 MDHEN, CDR2 SYDVKM. The length of the CDR3 is 12 residues. CDR3 sequence (DNA): TGTGCCAGCAGGGACAGGGTGGGTGTAGCTTTCTTT. Translated, it gives CASRDRVGVAFF.

This clone was detected only once. The genes are TRBV10-2 and TRBJ1-2; TRBD1 matches at 8 bases. With V trimmed by 8 bases and J by 7 bases, 9 bases remained unmatched. Germline V lookup: CDR1 WSHSY, CDR2 SAAADI. The CDR3 extends over 13 amino acids. CDR3: CASGSDRGGGYTF. The CDR3 DNA follows: TGCGCCAGCGGGTCAGACAGGGGCGGTGGCTACACCTTC.

This clone was counted between two and nine times. The CDR3 is CASSLTSGRYEQYF. The DNA for the CDR3 is TGTGCCAGCAGCTTAACTAGCGGGAGGTACGAGCAGTACTTC. This chain links TRBV7-8 with TRBJ2-7; 12 bases match TRBD2. The V gene's germline CDR1 is SGHVS and CDR2 FQNEAQ. The CDR3 extends over 14 amino acids. V lost 2 bases to trimming and J lost 4 bases; unmatched junction nucleotides: 0.

The rearrangement links TRBV7-3 to TRBJ1-1; D may be TRBD1 (6 bases). The CDR3 sequence is 15 residues long. V dropped 1 base and J dropped 1 base, with 10 bases sitting between them. From germline, CDR1 is SGHTA and CDR2 FQGTGA. Here the CDR3 DNA reads TGTGCCAGCAGCTTAAACAGGGCGAGGAACACTGAAGCTTTCTTT. Encoded protein: CASSLNRARNTEAFF. The whole variable domain, remainder taken from reference TRBV7-3 and TRBJ1-1, is GAGVSQTPSNKVTEKGKYVELRCDPISGHTALYWYRQSLGQGPEFLIYFQGTGAADDSGLPNDRFFAVRPEGSVSTLKIQRTERGDSAVYLCASSLNRARNTEAFFGQGTRLTVV.

As for this clone: The junction departs from germline at one end; a sequencing error may be responsible. V gene TRBV7-3 combines with J gene TRBJ2-3; 11 bases align to TRBD2. This CDR3 region has 15 residues. Germline lookup yields CDR1 SGHTA and CDR2 FQGTGA. CDR3 protein: CASTLAGGPQDTQYF. CDR3 bases: TGTGCCAGCACCTTAGCGGGAGGGCCCCAAGATACGCAGTATTTT.

The chain uses TRBV20-1 and TRBJ1-1; D possibly corresponds to TRBD1 (5 bases). V was trimmed by 6 bases and J by 5 bases, leaving 10 bases between them. CDR3 size: 11 residues. Germline V gene sequence: CDR1 DFQATT, CDR2 SNEGSKA (reference sequence). The CDR3 region is CSAPDITEAFF. The CDR3 DNA is TGCAGTGCCCCGGACATTACTGAAGCTTTCTTT.

This clone was counted between two and nine times. Distinct nucleotide sequences in the sample also encode this CDR3. CDR3: CASSPDRNYGYTF. In DNA, the CDR3 is TGTGCCAGCAGCCCCGACAGAAATTATGGCTACACCTTC. The chain employs TRBV11-2 and TRBJ1-2; a weak D match, TRBD1 (5 bases). The germline V gene has CDR1 SGHAT and CDR2 FQNNGV. V lost 5 bases and J 5 bases, leaving 12 bases between the germline ends. This CDR3 is 13 amino acids long.

This rearrangement joins TRBV5-1 to TRBJ2-5; tentatively, D is TRBD2 (6 bases). The V gene's germline CDR1 is SGHRS and CDR2 YFSETQ. CDR3 length equals 13 residues. With 5 bases removed from V and 5 bases from J, the gap between germline ends came to 13 bases. DNA for the CDR3: TGCGCCAGCAGTCGGGCCGGAGGGGAGACCCAGTACTTC. Its protein is CASSRAGGETQYF.

The chain joins TRBV7-9 to TRBJ1-1; D possibly corresponds to TRBD1 (5 bases). Trimming stripped 4 bases from V and 4 bases from J, with 16 bases between. There are 15 residues in the CDR3. Germline CDR1 is SEHNR and CDR2 is FQNEAQ (reference sequence). The CDR3 DNA sequence: TGTGCCAGCAGCTCCGCCGGGGTGGGGGGCACTGAAGCTTTCTTT. Protein sequence: CASSSAGVGGTEAFF. The full variable domain, in which reference TRBV7-9 and TRBJ1-1 provide the parts outside the CDR3, is DTGVSQNPRHKITKRGQNVTFRCDPISEHNRLYWYRQTLGQGPEFLTYFQNEAQLEKSRLLSDRFSAERPKGSFSTLEIQRTEQGDSAMYLCASSSAGVGGTEAFFGQGTRLTVV.

The CDR3 nucleotides are TGTGCCAGCCAGACGGAGATCTACACCGGGGAGCTGTTTTTT. Amino acids: CASQTEIYTGELFF. This rearrangement joins TRBV7-2 to TRBJ2-2; D unresolved. Germline V lookup: CDR1 SGHTA, CDR2 FQGNSA. The ends were cut back, 8 bases at V and 3 bases at J, with 13 bases in the middle. The CDR3 covers 14 residues.

This chain connects TRBV4-3 to TRBJ1-2; 7 bases are a match to TRBD1. CDR1 and CDR2 (germline): LGHNA, YSLEER. The V gene end was trimmed by 4 bases and the J gene end by 3 bases; junction bases not matched to a gene: 8. The CDR3 length is 15 residues. The CDR3, as DNA: TGCGCCAGCAGCCCCGCCGCAACAGGGGACTATGGCTACACCTTC. The encoded protein is CASSPAATGDYGYTF.

This clone appeared a single time. Here the CDR3 reads CAWSVRDREGDTEAFF. The CDR3 nucleotides are TGTGCCTGGAGCGTAAGGGACAGGGAGGGAGACACTGAAGCTTTCTTT. The chain couples TRBV30 to TRBJ1-1; TRBD1 agrees at 9 bases. The germline gives CDR1 GTSNPN, CDR2 SVGIG (reference sequence). V was pared by 3 bases and J by 3 bases, with 11 bases of the junction left unmatched. This CDR3 is 16 amino acids long.

This chain uses TRBV7-9 with TRBJ2-7; D is possibly TRBD2 (5 bases). The CDR3 consists of 12 residues. Trimming took off 7 bases at V and 4 bases at J, with 11 bases between the two ends. Germline values: CDR1 SEHNR, CDR2 FQNEAQ (reference sequence). The CDR3 loop reads CASTHGDYEQYF. The CDR3 nucleotides are TGTGCCAGCACCCACGGGGATTACGAGCAGTACTTC.

This clone appeared many times. The rearrangement uses TRBV9 and TRBJ1-6; unclear D gene. V was pared by 2 bases and J by 9 bases, with 9 bases between. This CDR3 region has 13 residues. CDR1 SGDLS and CDR2 YYNGEE come from the germline V gene. CDR3: CASSVPGGSPLHF. The CDR3 DNA reads TGTGCCAGCAGCGTTCCGGGTGGTTCACCCCTCCACTTT.

The chain links TRBV9 to TRBJ1-2; TRBD1 matches 7 bases. The CDR3 is made up of 16 amino acids. Trimming at V came to 4 bases and at J to 1 base, leaving 10 bases not matched to a gene. Looked up from germline, CDR1 is SGDLS and CDR2 is YYNGEE. The CDR3 is CASSPPGQVFNYGYTF. The CDR3 DNA is TGTGCCAGCAGCCCTCCCGGACAGGTTTTTAACTATGGCTACACCTTC.

The rearrangement joins TRBV10-3 to TRBJ2-5; 8 positions agree with TRBD1. Trimming at V came to 5 bases and at J to 10 bases, leaving 12 bases not matched to a gene. From germline, CDR1 is ENHRY and CDR2 SYGVKD. CDR3 length: 14 amino acids. The CDR3 loop is CAISQGAPHRGQYF. The DNA for the CDR3 is TGTGCCATCAGTCAGGGGGCCCCCCATAGAGGCCAGTACTTC.

With regard to this clone: The sample has other DNA sequences that encode this CDR3 too. The chain carries TRBV28 and TRBJ2-1; a weak D match, TRBD2 (6 bases). V dropped 2 bases and J dropped 0 bases, with 8 bases sitting between them. Germline V gene data show CDR1 as MDHEN and CDR2 as SYDVKM. This CDR3 is 15 amino acids long. CDR3 nucleotide sequence: TGTGCCAGCAGTTTAGGAGGGAGCTCCTACAATGAGCAGTTCTTC. Its protein product is CASSLGGSSYNEQFF. The full variable domain, completed using reference TRBV28 and TRBJ2-1, is DVKVTQSSRYLVKRTGEKVFLECVQDMDHENMFWYRQDPGLGLRLIYFSYDVKMKEKGDIPEGYSVSREKKERFSLILESASTNQTSMYLCASSLGGSSYNEQFFGPGTRLTVL.

J is TRBJ1-3 and V is TRBV9; D is ambiguous. This CDR3 spans 13 amino acids. Germline CDR1 SGDLS, CDR2 YYNGEE. V gave up 0 bases and J gave up 4 bases, with 5 bases separating them. CDR3 residues: CASSVAQGNTIYF. The DNA of the CDR3 is TGTGCCAGCAGCGTAGCACAGGGAAACACCATATATTTT.

The J gene is TRBJ2-5, the V gene TRBV29-1; TRBD1 is a possible D gene (5 bases). The CDR3 loop spans 14 amino acids. V was shortened by 5 bases and J by 0 bases, with 13 bases between the two germline ends. Per germline, CDR1 SQVTM and CDR2 ANQGSEA. The CDR3 DNA follows: TGCAGCGTTTTGCCGGACACCTACCAAGAGACCCAGTACTTC. Translating it yields CSVLPDTYQETQYF.

The rearrangement uses TRBV5-1 and TRBJ1-5; 9 bases fit TRBD1. V gave up 5 bases and J gave up 4 bases; unmatched junction bases: 4. Germline loops: CDR1 SGHRS, CDR2 YFSETQ. The CDR3 is made up of 14 amino acids. DNA for the CDR3: TGCGCCAGCAGTCCTGACAGGGGGAATCAGCCCCAGCATTTT. As protein: CASSPDRGNQPQHF.

The gene calls are TRBV30 and TRBJ1-6; D may be TRBD1 (5 bases). The V end lost 0 bases, the J end lost 5 bases, and 11 bases lay between the germline ends. Germline V gives CDR1 GTSNPN, CDR2 SVGIG (reference sequence). The CDR3 contains 15 residues. In DNA form, the CDR3 reads TGTGCCTGGAGTGTACGCAACAGGAATAATTCACCCCTCCACTTT. As protein: CAWSVRNRNNSPLHF.

The chain carries TRBV2 and TRBJ2-3, with a weak D call TRBD1 (6 bases). This CDR3 region has 12 residues. V was clipped by 6 bases and J by 7 bases, with 11 bases between them. Germline CDR1 is SNHLY and CDR2 is FYNNEI. DNA for the CDR3: TGTGCCAGCAGACAGGGACAATATACGCAGTATTTT. It specifies CASRQGQYTQYF.